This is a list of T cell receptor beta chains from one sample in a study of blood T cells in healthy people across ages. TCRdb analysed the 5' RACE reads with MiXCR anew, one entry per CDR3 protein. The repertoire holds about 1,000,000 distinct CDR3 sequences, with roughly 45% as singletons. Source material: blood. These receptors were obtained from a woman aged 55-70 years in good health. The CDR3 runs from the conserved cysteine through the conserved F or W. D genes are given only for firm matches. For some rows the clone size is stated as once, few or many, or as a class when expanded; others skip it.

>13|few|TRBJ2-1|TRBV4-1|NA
CASSQDELGEQFF
TGCGCCAGCAGCCAGGACGAGCTGGGTGAGCAGTTCTTC
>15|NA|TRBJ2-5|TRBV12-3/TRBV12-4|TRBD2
CASSRTSRPNNEQYF
TGTGCCAGCAGTAGGACTAGCCGACCCAACAATGAGCAGTACTTC
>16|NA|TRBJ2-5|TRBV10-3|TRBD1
CAISESWTGGYNEQYF
TGTGCCATCAGTGAGTCGTGGACAGGGGGCTACAATGAGCAGTACTTC
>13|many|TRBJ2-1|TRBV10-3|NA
CATKRALSNEQFF
TGTGCCACCAAAAGGGCTCTATCAAATGAGCAGTTCTTC
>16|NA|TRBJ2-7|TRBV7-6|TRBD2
CASSSSGLADYNEQYF
TGTGCCAGCAGCTCGTCCGGACTAGCCGATTACAATGAGCAGTACTTC
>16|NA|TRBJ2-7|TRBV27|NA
CASSSSGTQVPNEQYF
TGTGCCAGCAGTTCATCCGGGACTCAGGTACCTAATGAGCAGTACTTC
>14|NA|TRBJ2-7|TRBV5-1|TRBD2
CASTPSGRGSEQYF
TGCGCCAGCACTCCTAGCGGGAGAGGGAGTGAGCAGTACTTC
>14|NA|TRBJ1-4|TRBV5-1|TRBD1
CASSFDRGGEKLFF
TGCGCCAGCAGCTTTGACAGGGGAGGTGAAAAACTGTTTTTT
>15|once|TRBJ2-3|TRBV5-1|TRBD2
CASSPQTSGSGTQYF
TGCGCCAGCAGCCCCCAGACTAGCGGGAGCGGTACGCAGTATTTT
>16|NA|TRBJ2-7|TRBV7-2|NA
CASSLVGGASPYEQYF
TGTGCCAGCAGCTTAGTTGGGGGGGCATCCCCTTATGAGCAGTACTTC
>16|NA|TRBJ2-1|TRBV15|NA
CATSRGIGGSYNEQFF
TGTGCCACCAGCAGAGGGATCGGAGGCTCCTACAATGAGCAGTTCTTC
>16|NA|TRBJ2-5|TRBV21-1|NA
CAAVVTTVPQVVEQYF
TGTGCCGCTGTCGTGACGACAGTGCCCCAGGTAGTGGAGCAGTACTTC
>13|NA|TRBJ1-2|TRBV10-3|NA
CAISSDINYGYTF
TGTGCCATCAGTTCGGACATAAACTATGGCTACACCTTC
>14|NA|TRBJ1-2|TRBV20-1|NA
CSAPPGRGAQGYTF
TGCAGTGCTCCGCCCGGGCGGGGGGCACAAGGCTACACCTTC
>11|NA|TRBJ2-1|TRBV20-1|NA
CSASPYNEQFF
TGCAGTGCTAGTCCTTACAATGAGCAGTTCTTC
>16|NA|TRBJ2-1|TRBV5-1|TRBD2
CASSKPTGGPANEQFF
TGCGCCAGCAGCAAACCAACGGGAGGGCCGGCCAATGAGCAGTTCTTC
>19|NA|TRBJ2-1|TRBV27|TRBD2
CASHPFSSGRDSSYNEQFF
TGTGCCAGCCACCCGTTCTCTAGCGGGAGGGATAGCTCCTACAATGAGCAGTTCTTC
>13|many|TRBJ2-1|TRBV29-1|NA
CSVPISDNNEQFF
TGCAGCGTTCCGATTAGCGATAACAATGAGCAGTTCTTC
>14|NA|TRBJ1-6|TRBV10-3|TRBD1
CAIRQGAYNSPLHF
TGTGCCATCAGACAGGGGGCCTATAATTCACCCCTCCACTTT
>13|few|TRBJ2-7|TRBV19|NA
CASSPGSRYEQYF
TGTGCCAGCTCCCCAGGGAGTCGCTACGAGCAGTACTTC
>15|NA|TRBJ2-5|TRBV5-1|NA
CASSITGIGQETQYF
TGCGCCAGCAGCATAACAGGCATTGGACAAGAGACCCAGTACTTC
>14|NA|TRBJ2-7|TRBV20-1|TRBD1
CSARDSGTEYEQYF
TGCAGTGCTAGAGATTCTGGGACAGAATACGAGCAGTACTTC
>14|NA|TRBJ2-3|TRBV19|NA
CASRTSGIRNTQYF
TGTGCCAGTCGGACGTCGGGCATTAGAAATACGCAGTATTTT
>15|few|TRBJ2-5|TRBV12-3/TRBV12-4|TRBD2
CASSSSSGQLREQYF
TGTGCCAGCAGTTCCTCTAGCGGTCAATTGAGGGAGCAGTACTTC
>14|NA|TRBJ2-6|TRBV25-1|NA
CASSDHSGANVLTF
TGTGCCAGCAGTGATCATTCTGGGGCCAACGTCCTGACTTTC
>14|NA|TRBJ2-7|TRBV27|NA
CASSPNRDPYEQYF
TGTGCCAGCAGTCCAAACAGGGACCCTTACGAGCAGTACTTC
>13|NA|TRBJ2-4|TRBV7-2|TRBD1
CTSSLPDRSIQYF
TGTACCAGCAGCCTACCGGACAGGTCCATTCAGTACTTC
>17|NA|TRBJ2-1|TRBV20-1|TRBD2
CSARVLLWREIANEQFF
TGCAGTGCTAGAGTGCTACTGTGGCGGGAGATTGCCAATGAGCAGTTCTTC
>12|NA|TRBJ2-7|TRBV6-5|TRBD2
CASRRRGGEQYF
TGTGCCAGCAGACGACGGGGGGGCGAGCAGTACTTC
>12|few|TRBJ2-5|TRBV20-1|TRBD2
CSAGEGPETQYF
TGCAGTGCCGGGGAGGGACCGGAGACCCAGTACTTC
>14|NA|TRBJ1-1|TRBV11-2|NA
CASSLTWRNTEAFF
TGTGCCAGCAGCTTAACGTGGAGGAACACTGAAGCTTTCTTT
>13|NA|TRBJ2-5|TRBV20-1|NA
CSAREAYQETQNF
TGCAGTGCTAGAGAAGCGTACCAAGAGACCCAGAACTTC
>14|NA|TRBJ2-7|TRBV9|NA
CASSVIPVSYEQYF
TGTGCCAGCAGCGTAATTCCGGTCTCCTACGAGCAGTACTTC
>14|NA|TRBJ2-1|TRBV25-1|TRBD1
CASSMGQLVGEQFF
TGTGCCAGCAGCATGGGACAGTTAGTGGGTGAGCAGTTCTTC
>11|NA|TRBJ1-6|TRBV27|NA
CASKLGGTLHF
TGTGCCAGCAAACTAGGGGGAACCCTCCACTTT
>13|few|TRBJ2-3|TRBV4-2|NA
CASSQQYTDTQYF
TGTGCCAGCAGCCAGCAATACACAGATACGCAGTATTTT
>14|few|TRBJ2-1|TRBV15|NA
CATSMSRRYNEQFF
TGTGCCACCAGCATGTCCAGGCGCTACAATGAGCAGTTCTTC
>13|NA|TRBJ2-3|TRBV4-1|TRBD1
CASSQLQGGTQYF
TGCGCCAGCAGCCAGCTACAGGGGGGTACGCAGTATTTT
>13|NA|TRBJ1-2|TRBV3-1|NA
CASSQVGNYGYTF
TGTGCCAGCAGCCAAGTAGGAAACTATGGCTACACCTTC
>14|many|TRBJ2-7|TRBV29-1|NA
CSGKTGVGSYEQYF
TGCAGCGGAAAGACAGGCGTCGGCTCCTACGAGCAGTACTTC
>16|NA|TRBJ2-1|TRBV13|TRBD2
CASSLERTSGYNEQFF
TGTGCCAGCAGCTTAGAGAGGACTAGCGGCTACAATGAGCAGTTCTTC
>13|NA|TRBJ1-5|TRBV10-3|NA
CAISDYSNQPQHF
TGTGCCATCAGTGACTATAGCAATCAGCCCCAGCATTTT
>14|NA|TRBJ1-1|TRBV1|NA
CTSSQAGRGTEAFF
TGCACCAGCAGCCAAGCAGGCAGGGGGACTGAAGCTTTCTTT
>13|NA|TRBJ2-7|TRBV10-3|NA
CATYGDTRYEQYF
TGTGCCACCTATGGGGACACTAGGTACGAGCAGTACTTC
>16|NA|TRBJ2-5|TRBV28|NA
CASSPGPENPQATQYF
TGTGCCAGCAGTCCCGGACCCGAAAACCCCCAGGCGACCCAGTACTTC
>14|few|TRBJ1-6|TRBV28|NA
CASSITEGGSPLHF
TGTGCCAGCAGTATAACTGAGGGAGGTTCACCCCTCCACTTT
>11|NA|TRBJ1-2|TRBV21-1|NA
CACTSPYGYTF
TGTGCCTGTACTAGTCCCTATGGCTACACCTTC
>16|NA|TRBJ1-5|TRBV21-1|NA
CASSSRAGRDDQPQHF
TGTGCCAGCAGTTCCAGAGCTGGCAGGGACGATCAGCCCCAGCATTTT